The 28 T cell receptor beta chains below were found in one sample sequenced in a study of cytomegalovirus exposure and HLA in healthy donors. The PCR used 60 Vbeta and 13 Jbeta primers. Assay used: immunoSEQ multiplex PCR; TCRdb lists only in-frame clones, some missing. Of roughly 120,000 clones in the sample, approximately 70% were seen once. The sample was PBMCs. These receptors originate from a man aged 35 to 55 in good health and CMV-seronegative.

The chain is built from TRBV10-3 and TRBJ2-7; the D gene is possibly TRBD2 (6 bases). The CDR3 sequence is 13 residues long. From germline, CDR1 is ENHRY and CDR2 SYGVKD. The V end lost 7 bases, the J end lost 5 bases, and 15 bases lay between the germline ends. CDR3 nucleotides: TGTGCCATCACCACCTTGGCGGGGCACGAGCAGTACTTC. Translating gives CAITTLAGHEQYF.

V and J are TRBV7-9 and TRBJ2-2; 7 bases are a match to TRBD1. Losses at the gene ends were 6 bases for V and 8 bases for J; bases not matched to a gene: 3. The CDR3 length is 12 residues. Looked up from germline, CDR1 is SEHNR and CDR2 is FQNEAQ (reference sequence). The CDR3 loop reads CASRTGFGELFF. DNA of the CDR3: TGTGCCAGCAGGACAGGGTTTGGGGAGCTGTTTTTT.

The chain links TRBV5-1 to TRBJ1-4; 7 bases agree with TRBD1. J lost 2 bases, V lost 3 bases, and 10 bases had no gene match. Germline values: CDR1 SGHRS, CDR2 YFSETQ. This CDR3 contains 17 residues. In DNA form, the CDR3 reads TGCGCCAGCAGCTCATCCACAGGGGCCACCACTAATGAAAAACTGTTTTTT. The encoded protein is CASSSSTGATTNEKLFF. Together with reference TRBV5-1 and TRBJ1-4, the CDR3 gives the full variable domain: KAGVTQTPRYLIKTRGQQVTLSCSPISGHRSVSWYQQTPGQGLQFLFEYFSETQRNKGNFPGRFSGRQFSNSRSEMNVSTLELGDSALYLCASSSSTGATTNEKLFFGSGTQLSVL.

The V gene is TRBV2, the J gene TRBJ2-2; 8 bases agree with TRBD2. The CDR3 covers 14 residues. The ends lost 5 bases at V and 6 bases at J; junction bases unmatched: 5. Germline V gene sequence: CDR1 SNHLY, CDR2 FYNNEI. CDR3 nucleotide sequence: TGTGCCAGCAGTTACGCGCGGGAGGCCGGGGAGCTGTTTTTT. It translates to CASSYAREAGELFF. The whole variable domain, remainder taken from reference TRBV2 and TRBJ2-2, is EPEVTQTPSHQVTQMGQEVILRCVPISNHLYFYWYRQILGQKVEFLVSFYNNEISEKSEIFDDQFSVERPDGSNFTLKIRSTKLEDSAMYFCASSYAREAGELFFGEGSRLTVL.

The CDR3: CASSLITDTQYF. CDR3 nucleotide sequence: TGTGCCAGCAGCCTTATCACAGATACGCAGTATTTT. V is TRBV13 and J is TRBJ2-3; D gene uncertain. Germline V CDR1 and CDR2: PRHDT, FYEKMQ (reference sequence). The CDR3 has 12 amino acids. Trimming took off 5 bases at V and 2 bases at J, with 5 bases between the two ends.

The V call is TRBV4-2, the J call TRBJ2-7; D perhaps matches TRBD1 (5 bases). Trimming cost V 2 bases and J 0 bases, with 8 bases left between them. The V gene's germline CDR1 is LGHNA and CDR2 YNFKEQ. The CDR3 totals 14 residues. The CDR3 reads CASSQMTDSYEQYF. The CDR3 DNA is TGTGCCAGCAGCCAAATGACAGACTCCTACGAGCAGTACTTC.

The gene calls are TRBV19 and TRBJ1-6; D possibly corresponds to TRBD1 (5 bases). CDR1 and CDR2 from the germline V gene are LNHDA and SQIVND (reference sequence). The CDR3 totals 14 residues. Trimming shortened V by 5 bases and J by 0 bases, and 5 bases separated the two germline ends. The CDR3 is CASSDSSYNSPLHF. CDR3 sequence (DNA): TGTGCCAGTAGTGACAGCTCCTATAATTCACCCCTCCACTTT. Together with reference TRBV19 and TRBJ1-6, the CDR3 gives the full variable domain: DGGITQSPKYLFRKEGQNVTLSCEQNLNHDAMYWYRQDPGQGLRLIYYSQIVNDFQKGDIAEGYSVSREKKESFPLTVTSAQKNPTAFYLCASSDSSYNSPLHFGNGTRLTVT.

The rearrangement joins TRBV5-1 to TRBJ1-2; 10 nucleotides match TRBD1. This CDR3 spans 17 amino acids. Unmatched junction bases numbered 15, after V lost 3 bases and J lost 7 bases. Germline assignment: CDR1 SGHRS and CDR2 YFSETQ. The CDR3 reads CASSSVAGTGEAGGYTF. Here the CDR3 DNA reads TGCGCCAGCAGCTCGGTGGCCGGGACAGGGGAGGCAGGTGGCTACACCTTC.

V and J are TRBV29-1 and TRBJ1-1, with 8 bases fitting TRBD1. Germline CDR1 reads SQVTM; CDR2 reads ANQGSEA. The trim removed 0 bases at V and 6 bases at J, leaving 3 bases unmatched. This CDR3 region has 13 residues. In DNA, the CDR3 is TGCAGCGTTGAAGAGACAGGGGTTGCTGAAGCTTTCTTT. It yields the protein CSVEETGVAEAFF.

The CDR3 DNA follows: TGCAGTGGTCGGTGCGATCAGCCCCAGCATTTT. Translating gives CSGRCDQPQHF. The chain couples TRBV20-1 to TRBJ1-5, with no clear D. The CDR3 runs 11 residues. V lost 7 bases to trimming and J lost 5 bases, with 9 bases between them. CDR1 and CDR2 (germline): DFQATT, SNEGSKA (reference sequence).

The sample holds one count of this clone. The CDR3 DNA is TGTGCCAGCAGTTTAGGAGGCGCGACCCATTCACCCCTCCACTTT. Protein: CASSLGGATHSPLHF. The chain has TRBV28 and TRBJ1-6; no reliable D call. The CDR3 is 15 amino acids. V lost 2 bases, J lost 8 bases, and 13 bases lay in between. Germline lookup yields CDR1 MDHEN and CDR2 SYDVKM.

The chain carries TRBV29-1 and TRBJ2-7; possible D gene TRBD2, 6 bases. The CDR3 totals 14 residues. CDR1 and CDR2 (germline): SQVTM, ANQGSEA. The V end lost 4 bases, the J end lost 6 bases, and 19 bases lay between the germline ends. The CDR3 here is CSVGEVVGGVEQYF. The CDR3 coding sequence is TGCAGCGTTGGGGAGGTGGTGGGGGGAGTCGAGCAGTACTTC.

This chain uses TRBV27 with TRBJ1-2; 8 bases fit TRBD1. With 2 bases clipped from V and 7 bases from J, the junction kept 9 bases outside the gene matches. The CDR3 consists of 15 residues. The germline CDR1 and CDR2 sequences are MNHEY and SMNVEV (reference sequence). The CDR3 bases are TGTGCCAGCAGTTTACAGGGGGACAGGAGATCTGGCTACACCTTC. Its translation: CASSLQGDRRSGYTF.

The chain is built from TRBV14 and TRBJ1-1; D is perhaps TRBD1 (5 bases). Looked up from germline, CDR1 is SGHDN and CDR2 is FVKESK. V was shortened by 4 bases and J by 1 base, with 10 bases between the two germline ends. The CDR3 is 14 residues long. The chain's CDR3 is CASSLRTGNTEAFF. The CDR3 nucleotides read TGTGCCAGCAGCCTTCGAACAGGGAACACTGAAGCTTTCTTT.

J is TRBJ1-6 and V is TRBV11-2; TRBD1 is a possible D gene (5 bases). From germline, CDR1 is SGHAT and CDR2 FQNNGV. V lost 5 bases, J lost 7 bases, and 15 bases lay in between. This CDR3 spans 15 amino acids. Written as DNA, the CDR3 is TGTGCCAGCAGCCAGGGCGGGGGTGCCAATTCACCCCTCCACTTT. Translation: CASSQGGGANSPLHF.

This chain uses TRBV7-8 with TRBJ2-1; D unclear. The germline V gene has CDR1 SGHVS and CDR2 FQNEAQ. The CDR3 has 15 residues. The V gene lost 2 bases and the J gene lost 0 bases, with 8 bases spanning the gap. The CDR3 DNA sequence: TGTGCCAGCAGCTTATCACGGGTCTCCTACAATGAGCAGTTCTTC. It encodes CASSLSRVSYNEQFF.

The chain recombines TRBV27 with TRBJ1-1; TRBD1 might be the D (5 bases). Per the germline V gene, CDR1 is MNHEY and CDR2 is SMNVEV (reference sequence). The CDR3 covers 12 residues. Trimming stripped 5 bases from V and 4 bases from J, with 8 bases between. The CDR3 region has the DNA TGTGCCAGCAGTCCGCAGGGCACTGAAGCTTTCTTT. This codes for CASSPQGTEAFF.

The V and J genes are TRBV7-6 and TRBJ2-7; 9 nucleotides agree with TRBD1. The CDR3 extends over 14 amino acids. The germline gives CDR1 SGHVS, CDR2 FNYEAQ. V trimming: 4 bases; J trimming: 3 bases; junction bases outside the gene matches: 4. The DNA for the CDR3 is TGTGCCAGCAGCTCCGGGACAGGGAACTACGAGCAGTACTTC. Protein product: CASSSGTGNYEQYF. Full variable domain (outside the CDR3, taken from reference TRBV7-6 and TRBJ2-7): GAGVSQSPRYKVTKRGQDVALRCDPISGHVSLYWYRQALGQGPEFLTYFNYEAQQDKSGLPNDRFSAERPEGSISTLTIQRTEQRDSAMYRCASSSGTGNYEQYFGPGTRLTVT.

This clone occurred once. This chain connects TRBV11-3 to TRBJ2-7; D not certain. The V gene lost 1 base and the J gene lost 5 bases, with 9 bases spanning the gap. Germline V lookup: CDR1 SGHNT, CDR2 YENEEA. This CDR3 has 13 residues. CDR3: CASSLGGRDEQYF. CDR3 DNA sequence: TGTGCCAGCAGCTTAGGCGGCAGAGACGAGCAGTACTTC. The full variable domain, with the rest looked up from reference TRBV11-3 and TRBJ2-7, is EAGVVQSPRYKIIEKKQPVAFWCNPISGHNTLYWYLQNLGQGPELLIRYENEEAVDDSQLPKDRFSAERLKGVDSTLKIQPAELGDSAVYLCASSLGGRDEQYFGPGTRLTVT.

This clone appeared a few times. This chain uses TRBV5-4 with TRBJ2-5, with 9 bases fitting TRBD2. The length of the CDR3 is 15 residues. Germline loops: CDR1 SGHNT, CDR2 YYREEE (reference sequence). With V trimmed by 5 bases and J by 2 bases, 7 bases remained unmatched. Written as DNA, the CDR3 is TGTGCCAGCAGTAACCGACTAGCGGCTCAAGAGACCCAGTACTTC. Its protein product is CASSNRLAAQETQYF. Using reference TRBV5-4 and TRBJ2-5 for the parts outside the CDR3, the full variable domain is ETGVTQSPTHLIKTRGQQVTLRCSSQSGHNTVSWYQQALGQGPQFIFQYYREEENGRGNFPPRFSGLQFPNYSSELNVNALELDDSALYLCASSNRLAAQETQYFGPGTRLLVL.

There are a few counts of this clone. The chain carries TRBV4-1 and TRBJ1-2; D is unresolved. The CDR3 is 11 residues long. Germline values: CDR1 MGHRA, CDR2 YSYEKL. The germline V and J ends were trimmed by 1 base and 14 bases, with 11 bases remaining between them. The CDR3 region is CASSQGPLTTF. The CDR3 DNA reads as TGCGCCAGCAGCCAAGGCCCCTTAACTACCTTC.

This chain links TRBV28 with TRBJ1-5; TRBD1 is a possible D gene (5 bases). V was clipped by 0 bases and J by 0 bases, with 9 bases between them. The length of the CDR3 is 16 residues. Germline V gene lookup returns CDR1 MDHEN and CDR2 SYDVKM. Here the CDR3 reads CASSLWEGDSNQPQHF. The CDR3 nucleotides read TGTGCCAGCAGTTTATGGGAAGGGGATAGCAATCAGCCCCAGCATTTT. Full variable domain (remainder filled in from reference TRBV28 and TRBJ1-5): DVKVTQSSRYLVKRTGEKVFLECVQDMDHENMFWYRQDPGLGLRLIYFSYDVKMKEKGDIPEGYSVSREKKERFSLILESASTNQTSMYLCASSLWEGDSNQPQHFGDGTRLSIL.

The chain uses TRBV19 and TRBJ2-7; possibly TRBD2 for D (5 bases). Germline CDR1 reads LNHDA; CDR2 reads SQIVND (reference sequence). The CDR3 consists of 14 residues. Trimming stripped 10 bases from V and 3 bases from J, with 19 bases between. In DNA, the CDR3 is TGTGCCACGACTGACCGGGCGGGTCTCTACGAGCAGTACTTC. Translation: CATTDRAGLYEQYF.

This clone showed up just once. The chain employs TRBV4-1 and TRBJ1-4, with a possible D match to TRBD1 (6 bases). Looked up from germline, CDR1 is MGHRA and CDR2 is YSYEKL. Trimming removed 1 base at V and 8 bases at J, with 11 bases between. CDR3 length: 14 amino acids. The CDR3 DNA reads TGCGCCAGCAGCCAAGGAGGGGGTGGCGAAAAACTGTTTTTT. Translation: CASSQGGGGEKLFF.

This clone was counted only a few times. Written as DNA, the CDR3 is TGTGCCAGCAGCTTGGCCCGGGGGACAGGGGGCTATCTCCCCTACGAGCAGTACTTC. This gives the protein CASSLARGTGGYLPYEQYF. J is TRBJ2-7 and V is TRBV5-5; TRBD1 aligns across 12 bases. There are 19 residues in the CDR3. Per germline, CDR1 SGHKS and CDR2 YYEKEE (reference sequence). V lost 0 bases, J lost 2 bases, and 12 bases stayed unmatched.

Only a few counts were recorded for this clone. The rearrangement joins TRBV5-1 to TRBJ2-2, with D possibly being TRBD2 (5 bases). Deletions cut 0 bases from V and 3 bases from J, with 15 bases between. Germline loops: CDR1 SGHRS, CDR2 YFSETQ. The CDR3 consists of 17 residues. The CDR3 DNA reads as TGCGCCAGCAGCTTGGGATATTCGGACTTCCACACCGGGGAGCTGTTTTTT. It specifies CASSLGYSDFHTGELFF.

The chain combines TRBV19 with TRBJ1-1, with TRBD1 matching 7 bases. The CDR3 consists of 12 residues. J was trimmed by 11 bases and V by 5 bases; bases with no gene match: 8. Germline CDR1 LNHDA, CDR2 SQIVND (reference sequence). The CDR3 DNA reads TGTGCCAGTAGTCAAGGGGGCCAGGAGGCTTTCTTT. Translation: CASSQGGQEAFF.

This rearrangement joins TRBV7-2 to TRBJ2-7; weak D call: TRBD1 (6 bases). V lost 3 bases to trimming and J lost 0 bases, with 9 bases between them. Germline V gene lookup returns CDR1 SGHTA and CDR2 FQGNSA. There are 14 residues in the CDR3. CDR3 nucleotides: TGTGCCAGCAGCTTCGACAGGCCCTCCTACGAGCAGTACTTC. This gives the protein CASSFDRPSYEQYF.